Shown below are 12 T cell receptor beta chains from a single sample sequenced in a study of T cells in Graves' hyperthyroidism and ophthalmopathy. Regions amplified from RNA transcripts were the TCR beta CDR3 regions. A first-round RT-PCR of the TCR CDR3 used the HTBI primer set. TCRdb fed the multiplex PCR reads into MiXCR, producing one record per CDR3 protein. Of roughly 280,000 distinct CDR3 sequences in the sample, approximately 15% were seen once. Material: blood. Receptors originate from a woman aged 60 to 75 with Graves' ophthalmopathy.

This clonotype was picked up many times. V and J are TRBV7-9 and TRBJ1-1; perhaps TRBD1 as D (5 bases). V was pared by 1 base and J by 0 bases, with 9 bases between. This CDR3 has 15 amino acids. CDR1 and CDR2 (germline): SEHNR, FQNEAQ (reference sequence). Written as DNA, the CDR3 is TGTGCCAGCAGCTTAGGGGGGATTATGAACACTGAAGCTTTCTTT. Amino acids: CASSLGGIMNTEAFF.

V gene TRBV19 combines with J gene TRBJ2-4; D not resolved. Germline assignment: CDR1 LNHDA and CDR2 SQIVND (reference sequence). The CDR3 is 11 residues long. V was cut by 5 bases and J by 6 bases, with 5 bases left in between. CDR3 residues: CASSSRNIQYF. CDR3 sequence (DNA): TGTGCCAGTAGTTCTAGAAACATTCAGTACTTC.

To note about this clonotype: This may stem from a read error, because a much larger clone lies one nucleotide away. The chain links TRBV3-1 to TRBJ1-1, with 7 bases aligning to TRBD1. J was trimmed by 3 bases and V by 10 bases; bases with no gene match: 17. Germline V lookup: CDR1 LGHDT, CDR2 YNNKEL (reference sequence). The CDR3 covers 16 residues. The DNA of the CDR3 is TGTGCCAACAGAGCCGGGACAGCCGCCGCGTACACTGAAGCTTTCTTT. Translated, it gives CANRAGTAAAYTEAFF.

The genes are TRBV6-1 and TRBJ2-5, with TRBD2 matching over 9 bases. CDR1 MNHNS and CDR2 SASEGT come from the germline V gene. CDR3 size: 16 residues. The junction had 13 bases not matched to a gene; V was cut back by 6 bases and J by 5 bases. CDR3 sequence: CASSPDKAGGRETQYF. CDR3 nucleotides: TGTGCCAGCAGCCCGGACAAAGCGGGGGGTCGGGAGACCCAGTACTTC.

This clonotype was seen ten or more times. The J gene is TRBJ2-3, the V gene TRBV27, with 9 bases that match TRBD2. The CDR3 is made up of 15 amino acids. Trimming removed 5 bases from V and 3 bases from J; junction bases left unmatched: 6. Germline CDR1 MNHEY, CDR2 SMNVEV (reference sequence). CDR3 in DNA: TGTGCCAGCAGTGCGGGACTAGCCAGAACAGATACGCAGTATTTT. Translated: CASSAGLARTDTQYF.

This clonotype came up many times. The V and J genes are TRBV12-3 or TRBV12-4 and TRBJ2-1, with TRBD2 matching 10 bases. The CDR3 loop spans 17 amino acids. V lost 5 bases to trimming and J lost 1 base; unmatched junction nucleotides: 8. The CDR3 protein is CASSRSSGRASYNEQFF. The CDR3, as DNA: TGTGCCAGCAGTCGATCGAGCGGGAGGGCGTCCTACAATGAGCAGTTCTTC.

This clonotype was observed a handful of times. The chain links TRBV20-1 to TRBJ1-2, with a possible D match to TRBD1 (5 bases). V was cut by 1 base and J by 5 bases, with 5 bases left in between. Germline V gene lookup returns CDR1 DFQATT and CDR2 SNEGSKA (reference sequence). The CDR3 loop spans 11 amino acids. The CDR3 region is CSARGGYGYTF. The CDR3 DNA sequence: TGCAGTGCTAGAGGGGGGTATGGCTACACCTTC.

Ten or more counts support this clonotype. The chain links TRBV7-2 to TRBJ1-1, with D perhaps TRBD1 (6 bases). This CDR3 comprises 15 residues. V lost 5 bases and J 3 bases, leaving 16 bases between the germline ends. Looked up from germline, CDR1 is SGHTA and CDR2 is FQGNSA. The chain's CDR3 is CASSVGGARYTEAFF. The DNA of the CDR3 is TGTGCCAGCAGCGTCGGGGGGGCGCGGTACACTGAAGCTTTCTTT.

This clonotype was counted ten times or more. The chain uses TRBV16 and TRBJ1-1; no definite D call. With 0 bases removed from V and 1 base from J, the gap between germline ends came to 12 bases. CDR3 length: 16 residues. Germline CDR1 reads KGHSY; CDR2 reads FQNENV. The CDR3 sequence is CASSQSRPGRNTEAFF. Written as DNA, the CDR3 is TGTGCCAGCAGCCAATCTCGTCCAGGTAGGAACACTGAAGCTTTCTTT.

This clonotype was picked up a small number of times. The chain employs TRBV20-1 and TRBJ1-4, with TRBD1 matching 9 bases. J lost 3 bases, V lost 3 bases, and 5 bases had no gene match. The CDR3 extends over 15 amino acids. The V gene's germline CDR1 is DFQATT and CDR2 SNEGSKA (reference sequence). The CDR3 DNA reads TGCAGTGCTAGGGAAACAGGGGGCGCTAATGAAAAACTGTTTTTT. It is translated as CSARETGGANEKLFF.

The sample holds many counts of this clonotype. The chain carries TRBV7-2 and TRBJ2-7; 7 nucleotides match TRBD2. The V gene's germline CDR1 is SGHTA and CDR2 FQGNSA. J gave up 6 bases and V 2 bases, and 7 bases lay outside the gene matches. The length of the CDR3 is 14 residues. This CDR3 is CASSLFLGEGEQYF. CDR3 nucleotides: TGTGCCAGCAGCTTATTTTTGGGGGAGGGCGAGCAGTACTTC. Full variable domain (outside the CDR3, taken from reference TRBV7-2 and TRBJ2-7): GAGVSQSPSNKVTEKGKDVELRCDPISGHTALYWYRQSLGQGLEFLIYFQGNSAPDKSGLPSDRFSAERTGGSVSTLTIQRTQQEDSAVYLCASSLFLGEGEQYFGPGTRLTVT.

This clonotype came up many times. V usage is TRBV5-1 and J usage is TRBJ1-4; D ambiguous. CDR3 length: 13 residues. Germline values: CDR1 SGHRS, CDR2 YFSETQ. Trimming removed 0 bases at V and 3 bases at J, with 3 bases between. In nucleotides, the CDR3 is TGCGCCAGCAGCTTGGGACCTAATGAAAAACTGTTTTTT. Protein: CASSLGPNEKLFF.